This T cell receptor beta chain was captured in a study of blood T cell repertoires in COVID-19. On the study more broadly: The samples span acute and convalescent COVID-19 from the United States, Italy and Spain.

The CDR3 contains 12 residues. The ends were cut back, 5 bases at V and 5 bases at J, with 9 bases in the middle. Repertoires were generated with immunoSEQ multiplex PCR, while TCRdb's copy carries only in-frame clones and drops some. Of some 200,000 clones in the sample, more than 65% were seen once. The receptor's source is a man in his forties or fifties with active or convalescent COVID-19. Sequences were obtained from peripheral blood. V gene TRBV12-3 or TRBV12-4 combines with J gene TRBJ2-5; no clear D gene. DNA for the CDR3: TGTGCCAGCAGTACAACATCGGAGACCCAGTACTTC. Residues: CASSTTSETQYF.